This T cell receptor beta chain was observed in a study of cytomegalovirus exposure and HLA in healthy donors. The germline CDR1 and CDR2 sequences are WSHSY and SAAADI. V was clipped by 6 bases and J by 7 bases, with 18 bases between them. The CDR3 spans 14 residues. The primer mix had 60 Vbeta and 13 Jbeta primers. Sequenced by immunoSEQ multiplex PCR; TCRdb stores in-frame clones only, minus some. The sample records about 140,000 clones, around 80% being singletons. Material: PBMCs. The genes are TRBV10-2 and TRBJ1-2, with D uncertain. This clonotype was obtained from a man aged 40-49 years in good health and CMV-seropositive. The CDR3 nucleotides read TGCGCCAGCAGCCCTGCCTGGAGGGAAGGTGGCTACACCTTC. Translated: CASSPAWREGGYTF.